Shown below are 31 T cell receptor beta chains from a single sample sequenced in a study of T cell clonality in common variable immunodeficiency. Generated by immunoSEQ multiplex PCR, the TCRdb table keeps only in-frame clones and is missing some. The specimen has over 35,000 clones, none found just once. Material for sequencing was peripheral blood mononuclear cells. The receptors come from a person aged 18 to 70 in good health.

This clone has a count of ten or more. The read finishes 3 residues shy of the CDR3 end, and the germline J gene is used to complete it. The rearrangement links TRBV24-1 to TRBJ2-5, with 12 bases that match TRBD2. The CDR3 extends over 17 amino acids. The V segment lost 4 bases and the J segment 4 bases; nucleotides outside the gene matches: 9. The germline CDR1 and CDR2 sequences are KGHDR and SFDVKD. The CDR3 DNA, read in part, is TGTGCCACCAGTGACCGATTGACTAGCGGGAGTCGAGAGACC. Its protein product is CATSDRLTSGSRET. The complete CDR3 protein is CATSDRLTSGSRETQYF.

This clone has at least ten counts. The read gets to within 3 residues of the CDR3 end, and the germline J gene fills in the rest. The chain combines TRBV20-1 with TRBJ2-2, with 9 nucleotides matching TRBD2. The V gene's germline CDR1 is DFQATT and CDR2 SNEGSKA (reference sequence). Trimming at V came to 3 bases and at J to 2 bases, leaving 10 bases not matched to a gene. This CDR3 has 17 residues. Partial CDR3 DNA: TGCAGTGCTAGTAGTCGGGTAGCGGGAGTTAACACCGGGGAG. Protein: CSASSRVAGVNTGE. The CDR3 in full is CSASSRVAGVNTGELFF.

This clone was picked up many times. The DNA ends 3 residues before the CDR3 does, and the rest of the CDR3 is filled in from the germline J gene. The rearrangement links TRBV29-1 to TRBJ1-2; a weak D match, TRBD1 (5 bases). Per germline, CDR1 SQVTM and CDR2 ANQGSEA. The CDR3 extends over 13 amino acids. V lost 7 bases and J lost 3, with 15 bases in between. CDR3 bases read: TGCAGCGCCGACCCGACAGTTGACTATGGC. This sequence encodes CSADPTVDYG. Given in full, the CDR3 is CSADPTVDYGYTF. The full variable domain, completed using reference TRBV29-1 and TRBJ1-2, is SAVISQKPSRDICQRGTSLTIQCQVDSQVTMMFWYRQQPGQSLTLIATANQGSEATYESGFVIDKFPISRPNLTFSTLTVSNMSPEDSSIYLCSADPTVDYGYTFGSGTRLTVV.

This clone was observed at least ten times. The read stops 3 residues short of the end of the CDR3; the missing end is completed from the germline J gene. The chain has TRBV19 and TRBJ1-4; maybe TRBD1 (6 bases). The length of the CDR3 is 15 residues. Germline V gene lookup returns CDR1 LNHDA and CDR2 SQIVND (reference sequence). The sequenced part of the CDR3 DNA is TGTGCCAGTAGGGCTACTTCGCAGGGGTTCGGGAAA. As protein: CASRATSQGFGK. The complete CDR3 protein is CASRATSQGFGKLFF.

This clone was seen repeatedly, ten times or more. The CDR3 end falls 3 residues outside the read, so it is completed with the germline J gene. The rearrangement joins TRBV5-1 to TRBJ2-7; TRBD1 matches at 7 bases. There are 14 residues in the CDR3. CDR1 is SGHRS, CDR2 YFSETQ, per germline. V shed 3 bases, J shed 2 bases, and the junction held 5 bases outside the gene matches. The CDR3 is CASSSGTVTYEQYF. The CDR3 DNA, read in part, is TGCGCCAGCAGCTCCGGGACAGTTACCTACGAG. Using reference TRBV5-1 and TRBJ2-7 for the parts outside the CDR3, the full variable domain is KAGVTQTPRYLIKTRGQQVTLSCSPISGHRSVSWYQQTPGQGLQFLFEYFSETQRNKGNFPGRFSGRQFSNSRSEMNVSTLELGDSALYLCASSSGTVTYEQYFGPGTRLTVT.

This clone was recorded many times. This chain's CDR3 is CAISDSTGVTGELFF. CDR3 bases read: TGTGCCATCAGTGACTCCACAGGGGTCACCGGGGAG. The chain combines TRBV10-3 with TRBJ2-2, with TRBD1 identical over 7 bases. The CDR3 end falls 3 residues outside the read, so it is completed with the germline J gene. Germline values: CDR1 ENHRY, CDR2 SYGVKD. The CDR3 spans 15 residues. With 3 bases clipped from V and 4 bases from J, the junction kept 5 bases outside the gene matches.

There are many counts of this clone. Read coverage stops 3 residues before the CDR3 terminus; the germline J gene supplies the remainder. The J gene is TRBJ1-2, the V gene TRBV6-1; D may be TRBD1 (5 bases). Between the trimmed V and J ends, which lost 0 bases and 4 bases, there was a span of 15 bases. The CDR3 spans 16 residues. Germline CDR1 is MNHNS and CDR2 is SASEGT. The CDR3 DNA, read in part, is TGTGCCAGCAGTGAAGCCCCCCAGCGGGGGTCCTATGGC. It translates to CASSEAPQRGSYG. The whole CDR3 protein is CASSEAPQRGSYGYTF.

On this clone: The read stops 3 residues short of the end of the CDR3; the missing end is completed from the germline J gene. The gene calls are TRBV11-1 and TRBJ2-5; the match to TRBD1 covers 9 bases. Trimming cost V 5 bases and J 3 bases; bases outside gene matches: 7. Germline assignment: CDR1 SGHAT and CDR2 FQDESV (reference sequence). The CDR3 is made up of 15 amino acids. The CDR3 loop reads CASSPRGTGKETQYF. Partial CDR3 DNA: TGTGCCAGCAGCCCCCGGGGGACAGGGAAAGAGACC.

This clone was found many times. Partial CDR3 DNA: TGTGCCAGCAGTGAAATGGGACAGGGTAATCAGCCC. This sequence encodes CASSEMGQGNQP. The entire CDR3 protein is CASSEMGQGNQPQHF. The V call is TRBV6-1, the J call TRBJ1-5; the match to TRBD1 covers 9 bases. The CDR3 goes on 3 residues after the read ends, and that part is filled in from the germline J gene. V trimming: 2 bases; J trimming: 4 bases; junction bases outside the gene matches: 3. Germline values: CDR1 MNHNS, CDR2 SASEGT. The CDR3 extends over 15 amino acids.

The part of the CDR3 DNA that was read is TGTGCCAGCAGCTTGACCACAGGTATACTCTCTGAG. Amino acids: CASSLTTGILSE. The whole CDR3 sequence is CASSLTTGILSEQFF. This chain connects TRBV7-9 to TRBJ2-1; possibly TRBD1 for D (5 bases). The CDR3 end lies 3 residues beyond the end of the read and is filled in from the germline J gene. Between the trimmed V and J ends, which lost 3 bases and 9 bases, there was a span of 18 bases. The CDR3 consists of 15 residues. Germline loops: CDR1 SEHNR, CDR2 FQNEAQ (reference sequence).

The sample holds many counts of this clone. The CDR3 end lies 3 residues beyond the end of the read and is filled in from the germline J gene. The genes are TRBV19 and TRBJ2-7, with 12 bases identical to TRBD2. The length of the CDR3 is 15 residues. V dropped 2 bases and J dropped 3; count of bases not matched to a gene: 2. CDR1 is LNHDA, CDR2 SQIVND, per germline (reference sequence). This CDR3 reads CASSITSGRYYEQYF. Incomplete CDR3 DNA: TGTGCCAGTAGTATAACTAGCGGGAGGTACTACGAG. The full variable domain, its missing parts supplied by reference TRBV19 and TRBJ2-7, is DGGITQSPKYLFRKEGQNVTLSCEQNLNHDAMYWYRQDPGQGLRLIYYSQIVNDFQKGDIAEGYSVSREKKESFPLTVTSAQKNPTAFYLCASSITSGRYYEQYFGPGTRLTVT.

This clone has a count of ten or more. Read coverage stops 3 residues before the CDR3 terminus; the germline J gene supplies the remainder. The J gene is TRBJ2-7, the V gene TRBV20-1; 7 bases are shared with TRBD2. CDR1 is DFQATT, CDR2 SNEGSKA, per germline (reference sequence). Unmatched junction bases numbered 6, after V lost 3 bases and J lost 4 bases. The CDR3 extends over 13 amino acids. CDR3 DNA (partial): TGCAGTGCTAGGTGGGACTACCTTTACGAG. Translating gives CSARWDYLYE. The entire CDR3 sequence reads CSARWDYLYEQYF.

This clone was observed many times. The CDR3 goes on 3 residues after the read ends, and that part is filled in from the germline J gene. The V call is TRBV5-4, the J call TRBJ1-1; 8 bases agree with TRBD1. This CDR3 has 15 amino acids. V gave up 3 bases and J gave up 1 base; unmatched junction bases: 5. Per the germline V gene, CDR1 is SGHNT and CDR2 is YYREEE (reference sequence). CDR3 sequence: CASSSRTGRNTEAFF. The covered CDR3 bases are TGTGCCAGCAGCTCCCGGACAGGGCGGAACACTGAA.

This clone occurred many times. Read sequence stops 3 residues before the CDR3 end, and the germline J gene provides the missing end. This rearrangement joins TRBV9 to TRBJ2-3, with 7 bases aligning to TRBD1. Germline V gene sequence: CDR1 SGDLS, CDR2 YYNGEE. The CDR3 runs 16 residues. The CDR3 region is CASSDIGTARQETQYF. The covered CDR3 bases are TGTGCCAGCAGCGACATCGGGACAGCCAGGCAAGAGACG.

Concerning this clone: The CDR3 is cut off 3 residues early in the read; its end comes from the germline J gene. The V call is TRBV7-8, the J call TRBJ1-1; D unresolved. The germline V and J ends were trimmed by 3 bases and 6 bases, with 11 bases remaining between them. CDR3 length: 13 residues. Germline V gene lookup returns CDR1 SGHVS and CDR2 FQNEAQ. CDR3 DNA (partial): TGTGCCAGCAGCTTCGCGGGGAGACCTGAA. Translating gives CASSFAGRPE. The CDR3 as a whole reads CASSFAGRPEAFF.

This clone was seen more than once but under ten times. The read stops 3 residues short of the end of the CDR3; the missing end is completed from the germline J gene. This chain uses TRBV10-2 with TRBJ2-1, with TRBD2 matching over 9 bases. Germline CDR1 and CDR2: WSHSY and SAAADI. Trimming removed 0 bases from V and 4 bases from J; junction bases left unmatched: 1. The CDR3 has 15 residues. The sequenced CDR3 bases are TGCGCCAGCAGTGAGTCGCGGGGGGGGTACAATGAG. It encodes CASSESRGGYNE. The whole CDR3 sequence reads CASSESRGGYNEQFF.

Many counts were recorded for this clone. The CDR3 end is not reached by the read, which stops 3 residues before it; the germline J gene fills it in. The J gene is TRBJ1-1, the V gene TRBV2; TRBD1 aligns across 7 bases. This CDR3 region has 14 residues. The junction had 7 bases not matched to a gene; V was cut back by 6 bases and J by 3 bases. Germline CDR1 is SNHLY and CDR2 is FYNNEI. CDR3 protein: CASRATGMYTEAFF. The part of the CDR3 DNA that was read is TGTGCCAGCAGAGCGACAGGGATGTACACTGAA.

This clone was observed many times. The CDR3 is cut off 3 residues early in the read; its end comes from the germline J gene. The gene calls are TRBV18 and TRBJ1-2; 9 positions match TRBD1. Germline V gene data show CDR1 as KGHSH and CDR2 as LQKENI. CDR3 length: 15 amino acids. The CDR3 reads CASSPPGTGINGYTF. The sequenced CDR3 bases are TGTGCCAGCTCGCCTCCCGGGACAGGGATAAACGGC.

This clone was seen at least ten times. The read finishes 3 residues shy of the CDR3 end, and the germline J gene is used to complete it. The gene calls are TRBV19 and TRBJ1-1; the D gene is possibly TRBD1 (5 bases). Germline V gives CDR1 LNHDA, CDR2 SQIVND (reference sequence). V lost 4 bases and J 4 bases, leaving 10 bases between the germline ends. There are 13 residues in the CDR3. The covered CDR3 bases are TGTGCCAGTAGTACGGGGGGTCGCACTGAA. This codes for CASSTGGRTE. The full CDR3 is CASSTGGRTEAFF.

This clone occurred many times. The read ends 3 residues early relative to the CDR3; the germline J gene fills the gap. The V gene is TRBV30, the J gene TRBJ1-2, with D possibly being TRBD1 (6 bases). CDR1 and CDR2 (germline): GTSNPN, SVGIG (reference sequence). This CDR3 is built from 12 residues. V shed 2 bases and J shed 3 bases, with 7 bases lying between them. The sequenced part of the CDR3 DNA is TGTGCCTGGAGTTCAGGGGACTATGGC. Its translation: CAWSSGDYG. The full-length CDR3 reads as CAWSSGDYGYTF. Full variable domain (missing parts from reference TRBV30 and TRBJ1-2): SQTIHQWPATLVQPVGSPLSLECTVEGTSNPNLYWYRQAAGRGLQLLFYSVGIGQISSEVPQNLSASRPQDRQFILSSKKLLLSDSGFYLCAWSSGDYGYTFGSGTRLTVV.

This clone has ten or more counts. The read ends 3 residues early relative to the CDR3; the germline J gene fills the gap. This chain uses TRBV18 with TRBJ1-1; D remains unclear. CDR1 KGHSH and CDR2 LQKENI come from the germline V gene. V dropped 2 bases and J dropped 1 base, with 11 bases sitting between them. This CDR3 has 15 amino acids. Here the CDR3 reads CASSPGLVKNTEAFF. The CDR3 DNA, read in part, is TGTGCCAGCTCACCAGGTCTAGTTAAGAACACTGAA.

This clone appeared many times. The read finishes 3 residues shy of the CDR3 end, and the germline J gene is used to complete it. J is TRBJ2-5 and V is TRBV7-6; D is undetermined. Germline values: CDR1 SGHVS, CDR2 FNYEAQ. The CDR3 is 15 amino acids. Trimming removed 1 base at V and 0 bases at J, with 9 bases between. The covered CDR3 bases are TGTGCCAGCAGCTTAGAAGCCCCGTACCAAGAGACC. Translation gives CASSLEAPYQET. Given in full, the CDR3 is CASSLEAPYQETQYF.

Comment on this clone: The read halts 3 residues ahead of the CDR3 end, with the missing end drawn from the germline J gene. The rearrangement joins TRBV20-1 to TRBJ2-3; 10 bases fit TRBD2. This CDR3 contains 17 residues. Unmatched junction bases numbered 13, after V lost 6 bases and J lost 1 base. Germline CDR1 DFQATT, CDR2 SNEGSKA (reference sequence). The covered CDR3 bases are TGCAGTGCGCCCGACCCTCCCGGGACTAGCGGCACAGATACG. Translated: CSAPDPPGTSGTDT. Given in full, the CDR3 is CSAPDPPGTSGTDTQYF.

This clone was picked up many times. Sequencing ends 3 residues short of the CDR3 end; the germline J gene provides the rest. J is TRBJ2-3 and V is TRBV30, with D uncertain. The CDR3 has 14 residues. V lost 2 bases and J 0 bases, leaving 9 bases between the germline ends. Germline V gene sequence: CDR1 GTSNPN, CDR2 SVGIG (reference sequence). The CDR3 bases that were read are TGTGCCTGGAGTCTGTCTTTTAGCACAGATACG. This encodes CAWSLSFSTDT. The whole CDR3 protein is CAWSLSFSTDTQYF.

This clone was detected many times. Sequencing ends 3 residues short of the CDR3 end; the germline J gene provides the rest. The gene calls are TRBV12-3 or TRBV12-4 and TRBJ2-1; TRBD2 matches at 8 bases. J was trimmed by 7 bases and V by 7 bases; bases with no gene match: 9. The CDR3 consists of 14 residues. This CDR3 is CASTRSGSRNEQFF. CDR3 DNA (partial): TGTGCCAGCACCAGAAGCGGGAGTAGGAATGAG.

The DNA read from the CDR3 is TGTGCCACGGACAGAGTGAACACTGAA. Protein product: CATDRVNTE. The CDR3 reads in full as CATDRVNTEAFF. The chain joins TRBV2 to TRBJ1-1; D is perhaps TRBD1 (6 bases). The read terminates 3 residues ahead of where the CDR3 ends, so the germline J gene completes it. Deletions cut 10 bases from V and 0 bases from J, with 9 bases between. The CDR3 contains 12 residues. The germline V gene encodes CDR1 SNHLY and CDR2 FYNNEI.

This clone showed up many times. Incomplete CDR3 DNA: TGCAGTGCTAACGGGGAATACCAAGAGACC. It translates to CSANGEYQET. The CDR3 as a whole reads CSANGEYQETQYF. V is TRBV20-1 and J is TRBJ2-5; possibly TRBD2 for D (5 bases). The sequence runs out 3 residues before the end of the CDR3; the remainder is reconstructed from the germline J gene. The CDR3 is 13 residues long. Deletions cut 4 bases from V and 0 bases from J, with 9 bases between. The germline CDR1 and CDR2 sequences are DFQATT and SNEGSKA (reference sequence).

This clone was seen ten or more times. Coverage ceases 3 residues before the CDR3 finishes, and the germline J gene fills in the end. This chain links TRBV12-5 with TRBJ1-5; TRBD1 matches 8 bases. The CDR3 runs to 14 residues. CDR1 and CDR2 from the germline V gene are LGHNT and FRNRAP. Germline trimming cut 10 bases from V and 1 base from J; bases unmatched to any gene: 6. The sequenced CDR3 bases are TGTGCTACTATGACAGGGGAGAGCAATCAGCCC. Protein product: CATMTGESNQP. The whole CDR3 region reads CATMTGESNQPQHF. The variable domain in full, with the rest retrieved from reference TRBV12-5 and TRBJ1-5, is DARVTQTPRHKVTEMGQEVTMRCQPILGHNTVFWYRQTMMQGLELLAYFRNRAPLDDSGMPKDRFSAEMPDATLATLKIQPSEPRDSAVYFCATMTGESNQPQHFGDGTRLSIL.

This clone appeared many times. With the read ending 3 residues before the CDR3 end, the germline J gene is used to fill in that end. V is TRBV5-1 and J is TRBJ1-5, with a weak D call TRBD1 (5 bases). Germline V gene sequence: CDR1 SGHRS, CDR2 YFSETQ. The V and J ends lost 0 bases and 2 bases respectively, with 6 bases between them. The CDR3 length is 14 residues. The CDR3 is CASSLEGGNQPQHF. The sequenced part of the CDR3 DNA is TGCGCCAGCAGCTTGGAAGGGGGCAATCAGCCC.

This clone came up many times. The sequenced fragment ends 3 residues before the CDR3 boundary, so the rest is inferred from the germline J gene. The rearrangement uses TRBV28 and TRBJ1-1; no clear D. V lost 3 bases and J lost 6, with 11 bases in between. From germline, CDR1 is MDHEN and CDR2 SYDVKM. The CDR3 covers 13 residues. CDR3 bases read: TGTGCCAGCAGTTTCGGCTTTCGGGCTGAA. This encodes CASSFGFRAE. In full, the CDR3 is CASSFGFRAEAFF.

Relative to its sample, this clone is medium-sized. The sequenced fragment ends 3 residues before the CDR3 boundary, so the rest is inferred from the germline J gene. The rearrangement links TRBV20-1 to TRBJ2-3; no clear D. Germline V gene data show CDR1 as DFQATT and CDR2 as SNEGSKA (reference sequence). The V gene lost 0 bases and the J gene lost 0 bases, with 10 bases spanning the gap. This CDR3 is 15 amino acids long. The CDR3 sequence is CSARDLLASTDTQYF. Partial CDR3 DNA: TGCAGTGCTAGAGATCTTCTGGCTAGCACAGATACG.